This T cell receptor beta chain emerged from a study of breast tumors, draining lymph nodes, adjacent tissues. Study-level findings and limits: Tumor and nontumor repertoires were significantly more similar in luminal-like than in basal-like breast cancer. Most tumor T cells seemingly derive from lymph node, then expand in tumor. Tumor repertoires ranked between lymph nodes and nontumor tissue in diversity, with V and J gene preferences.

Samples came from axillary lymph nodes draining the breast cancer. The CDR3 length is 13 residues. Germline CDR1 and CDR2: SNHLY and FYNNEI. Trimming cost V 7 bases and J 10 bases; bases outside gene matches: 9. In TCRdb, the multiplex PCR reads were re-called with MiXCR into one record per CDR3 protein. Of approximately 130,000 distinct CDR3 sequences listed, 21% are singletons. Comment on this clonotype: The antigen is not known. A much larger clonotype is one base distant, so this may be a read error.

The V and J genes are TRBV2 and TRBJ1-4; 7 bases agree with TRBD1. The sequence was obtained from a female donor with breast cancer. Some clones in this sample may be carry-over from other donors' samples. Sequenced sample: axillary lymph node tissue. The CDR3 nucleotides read TGTGCCAGCACCACGACAGGGAAGGGAAAACTGTTTTTT. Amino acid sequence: CASTTTGKGKLFF.